The 20 T cell receptor beta chains reported below all come from one sample, sequenced in a study of long-term antiretroviral therapy in people with HIV. Investigators performed immunoSEQ version v3.0 at survey level. Data came from immunoSEQ multiplex PCR; TCRdb stores just in-frame clones and leaves some out. Of roughly 50,000 clones detected, approximately 79% appear once; the ten largest clones hold under 3.5%. This specimen was unsorted PBMCs, taken 0.8 years after starting antiretroviral therapy. The receptors stem from a woman aged 18-35 years with HIV.

This sequence joins TRBV7-8 and TRBJ1-2; 11 nucleotides agree with TRBD1. The ends lost 6 bases at V and 8 bases at J; junction bases unmatched: 20. The V gene's germline CDR1 is SGHVS and CDR2 FQNEAQ. This CDR3 is 18 amino acids long. CDR3 loop: CASSPEGQGVGRPRGYTF. The CDR3 DNA sequence: TGTGCCAGCAGTCCCGAGGGACAGGGGGTTGGTCGTCCAAGAGGCTACACCTTC.

The chain combines TRBV25-1 with TRBJ1-2; no firm D call. V gave up 10 bases and J gave up 2 bases, with 14 bases separating them. CDR1 is MGHDK and CDR2 is SYGVNS in the germline V gene. The CDR3 spans 13 residues. The CDR3 DNA follows: TGTGCCACCCGGGCGCCGTCGAACTATGGCTACACCTTC. It encodes CATRAPSNYGYTF.

The CDR3 sequence is CASSLTSGSSYEQYF. The CDR3 nucleotides read TGTGCCAGCAGTCTGACTAGCGGTAGCTCCTACGAGCAGTACTTC. The chain combines TRBV6-4 with TRBJ2-7; 9 bases agree with TRBD2. Germline loops: CDR1 MRHNA, CDR2 SNTAGT. The V gene end was trimmed by 5 bases and the J gene end by 0 bases; junction bases not matched to a gene: 5. CDR3 length equals 15 residues.

The rearrangement uses TRBV11-2 and TRBJ2-3, with 10 bases fitting TRBD2. Unmatched junction bases numbered 12, after V lost 5 bases and J lost 7 bases. The CDR3 has 16 amino acids. Germline lookup yields CDR1 SGHAT and CDR2 FQNNGV. CDR3 sequence: CASSPITTSGSNTQYF. The CDR3 region has the DNA TGTGCCAGCAGCCCAATCACGACTAGCGGGTCTAATACGCAGTATTTT.

This chain connects TRBV10-1 to TRBJ2-1; TRBD2 agrees at 9 bases. From germline, CDR1 is WNHNN and CDR2 SYGVQD (reference sequence). This CDR3 is built from 16 residues. V was clipped by 4 bases and J by 7 bases; unmatched bases: 11. The CDR3: CASSGRGGRARNEQFF. In DNA form, the CDR3 reads TGCGCCAGCAGTGGTCGAGGCGGGAGGGCCCGGAATGAGCAGTTCTTC.

V is TRBV7-2 and J is TRBJ2-1; D is ambiguous. Germline CDR1 reads SGHTA; CDR2 reads FQGNSA. CDR3 length: 14 amino acids. V was shortened by 3 bases and J by 7 bases, with 13 bases between the two germline ends. The CDR3 protein is CASSLLGGMNEQFF. The CDR3 DNA follows: TGTGCCAGCAGCTTGTTGGGTGGTATGAATGAGCAGTTCTTC. Drawing the rest from reference TRBV7-2 and TRBJ2-1, the complete variable domain is GAGVSQSPSNKVTEKGKDVELRCDPISGHTALYWYRQSLGQGLEFLIYFQGNSAPDKSGLPSDRFSAERTGGSVSTLTIQRTQQEDSAVYLCASSLLGGMNEQFFGPGTRLTVL.

V gene TRBV7-9 combines with J gene TRBJ1-4; 7 nucleotides match TRBD1. The CDR3 covers 14 residues. CDR1 is SEHNR and CDR2 is FQNEAQ in the germline V gene (reference sequence). J lost 4 bases, V lost 5 bases, and 4 bases had no gene match. The CDR3 coding sequence is TGTGCCAGCAGCCAGGACAGGAATAATGAAAAACTGTTTTTT. Protein sequence: CASSQDRNNEKLFF.

The chain combines TRBV5-1 with TRBJ2-3; D ambiguous. From germline, CDR1 is SGHRS and CDR2 YFSETQ. CDR3 size: 11 residues. V was pared by 4 bases and J by 2 bases, with 2 bases between. The CDR3 DNA reads as TGCGCCAGCAGCGACACAGATACGCAGTATTTT. As protein: CASSDTDTQYF.

The V gene is TRBV5-4, the J gene TRBJ1-2; TRBD1 matches 7 bases. CDR3 length: 13 amino acids. V shed 3 bases and J 4 bases; nucleotides not matched to a gene: 3. Looked up from germline, CDR1 is SGHNT and CDR2 is YYREEE (reference sequence). The CDR3 sequence: CASSSGQAYGYTF. The CDR3 DNA is TGTGCCAGCAGCTCTGGACAGGCCTATGGCTACACCTTC.

This chain connects TRBV7-9 to TRBJ2-1, with 11 bases lining up with TRBD2. Germline V CDR1 and CDR2: SEHNR, FQNEAQ (reference sequence). V shed 5 bases and J 8 bases; nucleotides not matched to a gene: 17. CDR3 length: 18 residues. CDR3 in DNA: TGTGCCAGCAGCCCTAGGGGCCTTAGCGGGAGGGCCTCGGATGAGCAGTTCTTC. Protein sequence: CASSPRGLSGRASDEQFF. Together with reference TRBV7-9 and TRBJ2-1, the CDR3 gives the full variable domain: DTGVSQNPRHKITKRGQNVTFRCDPISEHNRLYWYRQTLGQGPEFLTYFQNEAQLEKSRLLSDRFSAERPKGSFSTLEIQRTEQGDSAMYLCASSPRGLSGRASDEQFFGPGTRLTVL.

The rearrangement joins TRBV7-8 to TRBJ2-7, with TRBD2 identical over 15 bases. CDR3 length equals 18 residues. Germline CDR1 and CDR2: SGHVS and FQNEAQ. J lost 3 bases, V lost 3 bases, and 9 bases had no gene match. The CDR3 region is CASSFGLAGGPIFYEQYF. The CDR3, as DNA: TGTGCCAGCAGCTTCGGACTAGCGGGAGGGCCGATTTTCTACGAGCAGTACTTC.

This clone was seen only a few times. The chain is built from TRBV7-9 and TRBJ1-4; D gene uncertain. Germline CDR1 and CDR2: SEHNR and FQNEAQ (reference sequence). V lost 1 base, J lost 7 bases, and 4 bases lay in between. The CDR3 has 12 residues. The CDR3 region is CASSLDFEKLFF. CDR3 DNA sequence: TGTGCCAGCAGCTTAGATTTTGAAAAACTGTTTTTT.

The chain carries TRBV27 and TRBJ2-7, with a possible D match to TRBD1 (8 bases). V shed 2 bases and J shed 4 bases, with 24 bases lying between them. This CDR3 is 18 amino acids long. Per the germline V gene, CDR1 is MNHEY and CDR2 is SMNVEV (reference sequence). CDR3 residues: CASSLRVNRGGYIYEQYF. Here the CDR3 DNA reads TGTGCCAGCAGTTTACGAGTGAACAGGGGGGGTTATATTTACGAGCAGTACTTC.

This chain links TRBV19 with TRBJ1-4; D uncertain. The V end lost 0 bases, the J end lost 8 bases, and 13 bases lay between the germline ends. CDR1 LNHDA and CDR2 SQIVND come from the germline V gene (reference sequence). This CDR3 spans 15 amino acids. CDR3 coding DNA: TGTGCCAGTAGTATAGATCCCGGGTCTGGCGAAAAACTGTTTTTT. This sequence encodes CASSIDPGSGEKLFF.

The genes are TRBV5-1 and TRBJ2-5; 7 bases agree with TRBD2. Germline CDR1 SGHRS, CDR2 YFSETQ. V was pared by 4 bases and J by 3 bases, with 6 bases of the junction left unmatched. The CDR3 has 14 residues. The CDR3 bases are TGCGCCAGCAGCGGGGAGAGCGGGGAAGAGACCCAGTACTTC. It yields the protein CASSGESGEETQYF.

The rearrangement uses TRBV10-3 and TRBJ2-5; TRBD1 agrees at 9 bases. The junction had 11 bases not matched to a gene; V was cut back by 4 bases and J by 5 bases. The CDR3 runs to 16 residues. Germline V gives CDR1 ENHRY, CDR2 SYGVKD. For the CDR3, the DNA is TGTGCCATCAGTGGGAGTAAGGGACAGGGTGACGAGACCCAGTACTTC. Translating it yields CAISGSKGQGDETQYF.

The chain joins TRBV6-6 to TRBJ2-3; D may match TRBD1 or TRBD2 (6 bases each). The CDR3 loop spans 15 amino acids. CDR1 and CDR2 (germline): MNHNY, SVGAGI (reference sequence). V was trimmed by 5 bases and J by 2 bases, leaving 14 bases between them. The CDR3 reads CASSRRDTTTDTQYF. The CDR3, as DNA: TGTGCCAGCAGTCGGCGGGACACTACCACAGATACGCAGTATTTT.

The chain uses TRBV5-4 and TRBJ2-3; maybe TRBD1 (6 bases). V lost 0 bases to trimming and J lost 2 bases, with 10 bases between them. The CDR3 is 15 residues long. Germline CDR1 SGHNT, CDR2 YYREEE (reference sequence). CDR3 nucleotide sequence: TGTGCCAGCAGCTTGGGGACAGAGCTCACAGATACGCAGTATTTT. As protein: CASSLGTELTDTQYF.

CDR3 sequence reads: CASSGTPAEYEQYF. CDR3 sequence (DNA): TGTGCCAGCTCCGGGACGCCGGCGGAGTACGAGCAGTACTTC. This chain connects TRBV18 to TRBJ2-7; D tentatively fits TRBD1 or TRBD2 (5 bases each). Germline V gene data show CDR1 as KGHSH and CDR2 as LQKENI. The CDR3 length is 14 residues. The V end was cut by 6 bases, the J end by 4 bases, with 16 bases between.

J is TRBJ2-6 and V is TRBV5-1; 12 positions agree with TRBD2. Germline V CDR1 and CDR2: SGHRS, YFSETQ. The CDR3 is 19 amino acids. J lost 0 bases, V lost 0 bases, and 4 bases had no gene match. The chain's CDR3 is CASSLGLAGEGSGANVLTF. CDR3 bases: TGCGCCAGCAGCTTGGGACTAGCGGGAGAGGGCTCTGGGGCCAACGTCCTGACTTTC.